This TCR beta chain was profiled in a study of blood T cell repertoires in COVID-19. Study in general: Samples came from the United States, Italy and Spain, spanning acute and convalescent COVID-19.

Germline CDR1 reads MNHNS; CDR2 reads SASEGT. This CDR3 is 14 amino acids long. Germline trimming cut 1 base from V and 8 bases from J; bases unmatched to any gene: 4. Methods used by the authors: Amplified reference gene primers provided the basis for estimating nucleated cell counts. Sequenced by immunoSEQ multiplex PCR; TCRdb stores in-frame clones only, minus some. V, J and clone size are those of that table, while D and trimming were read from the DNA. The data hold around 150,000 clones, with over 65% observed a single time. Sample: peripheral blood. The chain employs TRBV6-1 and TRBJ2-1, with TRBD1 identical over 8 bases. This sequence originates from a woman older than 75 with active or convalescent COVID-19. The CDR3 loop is CASSEGQGWDEQFF. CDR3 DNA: TGTGCCAGCAGTGAAGGACAGGGGTGGGATGAGCAGTTCTTC.